This TCR beta chain was profiled in a study of T cells in women clearing cervical HPV infection. Study observations and caveats: Controls had more TRBV6-7 (0.16%) than cases (around 0.11%).

A word on this clone: Its antigen is not identified. The CDR3 end lies 3 residues beyond the end of the read and is filled in from the germline J gene.

Germline lookup yields CDR1 GTSNPN and CDR2 SVGIG (reference sequence). V dropped 3 bases and J dropped 2 bases, with 7 bases sitting between them. The CDR3 covers 12 residues. Only in-frame clones appear in the TCRdb table, and some are missing; sequencing was by immunoSEQ multiplex PCR. This sample's table has tens of thousands of clones. Sequencing input: blood buffy coat. The chain joins TRBV30 to TRBJ1-1, with a weak D call TRBD1 (5 bases). The receptor was isolated from a woman between 18 and 69 years old with a cervical HPV16 infection that either progressed to CIN3+ or cleared (not recorded which). CDR3 DNA (partial): TGTGCCTGGAGGACAGCAAACACTGAA. The encoded protein is CAWRTANTE. The entire CDR3 reads CAWRTANTEAFF.